This TCR beta chain was captured by sequencing in a study of blood T cell repertoires in COVID-19 (dated by TCRdb to the early 2020s). Turning to the overall study: Samples covering the acute and convalescent phases of COVID-19 were provided by collaborators in the United States, Italy and Spain. The dataset comprised deeply sampled blood TCRbeta repertoires from subjects exposed to, actively infected with, or recovered from COVID-19. Sample metadata almost always included a de-identified subject ID, COVID-19 status, age in years and sex. The prospective study material was composed of cDNA or gDNA derived from T cells, B-cell-depleted T cells, or PBMCs. Where available, HLA class I and class II types were taken from metadata supplied by the sample provider and were not determined by assay-based typing. The repertoires were made available in a free public database intended to serve as a resource for research on the immune response to SARS-CoV-2. The samples were drawn from the first 160 participants of the ongoing ImmuneRACE study and from 950 to 1,500 subjects provided by 6 global collaborators.

Participants in the prospective study were aged roughly 18 to 89 years, lived in 20 to 30 United States geographic areas, and enrolled through a virtual design. In the prospective study, cohorts were assigned on the basis of participant-reported clinical history obtained from a screening survey and a study questionnaire. Exposed participants had been in contact with someone with a PCR-confirmed or clinician-diagnosed COVID-19 case within 2 weeks of study entry. Each participant in the prospective study had whole blood, serum and a nasopharyngeal or oropharyngeal swab collected by mobile phlebotomists. Additional blood draws and questionnaires over an approximately two-month period could optionally be provided by prospective study participants. Blood samples from the prospective study were shipped frozen or at room temperature prior to DNA extraction. From the cysteine through the phenylalanine, the CDR3 covers 16 amino acids. The CDR3 DNA has 48 bases and is translated from base 1. Germline trimming: 4 bases from V, 2 bases from J; junction bases outside gene matches: 8. For CDR1 and CDR2, the germline V gene (reference sequence) lists LNHDA and SQIVND.

Overall study outcomes, separate from this receptor: The quantity of clinical and demographic metadata differed by source and by participant and was supplied without curation.

As regards this clone: The antigen it binds to is not known. One base away there is no much larger clone; base qualities are not given.

TCRbeta CDR3 regions were amplified from genomic DNA using the immunoSEQ Assay, a bias-controlled multiplex PCR. On the authors' methods: Nucleated cell counts per sample were estimated from amplification of reference gene primers within the assay. To quantify the absolute abundance of each unique TCRbeta CDR3 rearrangement, sequence reads were collapsed and filtered. For each sample, productive Simpson clonality was calculated as the square root of Simpson's diversity index across productive rearrangements. TCRdb's version of the immuneACCESS table is confined to in-frame rearrangements and falls short of the full clone set. An unresolved V gene accounts for under half of the shortfall where checked; the remainder is of unknown origin. V and J calls and clone size come straight from that table; D and trimming were deduced from the DNA. In all, the sample holds around 340,000 clones, and almost 90% of those were seen once. Of the sample, just over 1% is held by the ten largest clones.

The sequence is built from TRBV19 and TRBJ2-5; TRBD2 fits 9 bases in the junction. The specimen was PBMCs or T cells enriched from blood (not recorded which). The sequence was obtained from a woman aged 30 to 39 who had been exposed to COVID-19. Read as DNA, the sequence is TGTGCCAGTAGTAGGAAGCTAGCGGGGAGACAAGAGACCCAGTACTTC. Translation gives CASSRKLAGRQETQYF.